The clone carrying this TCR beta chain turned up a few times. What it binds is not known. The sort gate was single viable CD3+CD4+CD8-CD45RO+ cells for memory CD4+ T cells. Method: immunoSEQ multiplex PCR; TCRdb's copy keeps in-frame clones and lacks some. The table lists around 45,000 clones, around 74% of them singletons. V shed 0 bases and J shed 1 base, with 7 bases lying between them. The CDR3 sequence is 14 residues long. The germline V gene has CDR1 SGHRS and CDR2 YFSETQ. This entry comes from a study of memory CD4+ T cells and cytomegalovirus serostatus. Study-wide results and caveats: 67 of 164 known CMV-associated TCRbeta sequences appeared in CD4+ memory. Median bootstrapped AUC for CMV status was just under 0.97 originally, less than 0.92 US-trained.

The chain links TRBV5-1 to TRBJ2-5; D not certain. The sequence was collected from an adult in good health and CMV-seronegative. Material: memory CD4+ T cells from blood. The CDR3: CASSLGLIQETQYF. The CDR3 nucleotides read TGCGCCAGCAGCTTGGGCCTGATCCAAGAGACCCAGTACTTC.